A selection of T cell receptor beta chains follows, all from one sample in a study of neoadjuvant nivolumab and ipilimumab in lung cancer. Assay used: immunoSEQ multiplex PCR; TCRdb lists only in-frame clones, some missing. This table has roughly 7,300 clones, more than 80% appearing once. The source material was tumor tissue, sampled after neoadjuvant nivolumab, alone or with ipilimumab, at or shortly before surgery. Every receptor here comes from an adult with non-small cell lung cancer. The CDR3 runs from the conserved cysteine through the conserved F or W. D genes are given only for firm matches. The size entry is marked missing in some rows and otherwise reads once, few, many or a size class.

CSVIQGAARNTEAFF,TGCAGCGTCATACAGGGGGCGGCCCGGAACACTGAAGCTTTCTTT,TRBJ1-1,TRBD1,TRBV29-1,once
CASSKSVSSYNSPLHF,TGTGCCAGTAGTAAGTCCGTCAGCTCCTATAATTCACCCCTCCACTTT,TRBJ1-6,-,TRBV19,-
CASSSTSKGVNYGYTF,TGTGCCAGCAGTTCCACCTCTAAGGGGGTTAACTATGGCTACACCTTC,TRBJ1-2,-,TRBV6-5,-
CASSLGGGSVKTNEKLFF,TGCGCCAGCAGCTTGGGAGGAGGGTCGGTTAAAACTAATGAAAAACTGTTTTTT,TRBJ1-4,-,TRBV5-1,-
CASSEKFF,TGTGCCAGCAGTGAGAAGTTCTTC,TRBJ2-1,-,TRBV7-9,-
CASSLQLAGDLNTEAFF,TGTGCCAGCAGCTTACAGTTGGCAGGGGACCTGAACACTGAAGCTTTCTTT,TRBJ1-1,-,TRBV11-1,once
CASSPLDGELFF,TGTGCCAGCAGCCCCCTGGACGGGGAGCTGTTTTTT,TRBJ2-2,-,TRBV7-9,-
CASSGAIGGKGEKLFF,TGTGCCAGCAGTGGGGCCATCGGGGGGAAAGGTGAAAAACTGTTTTTT,TRBJ1-4,-,TRBV6-1,-
CASSTGQAGLEQYF,TGCGCCAGCAGCACAGGACAGGCTGGACTGGAGCAGTACTTC,TRBJ2-7,TRBD1,TRBV5-1,-
CASSLQGTLVSTEAFF,TGTGCCAGCAGCTTACAAGGGACTTTGGTAAGCACTGAAGCTTTCTTT,TRBJ1-1,-,TRBV7-2,-
CASSLEARGGYTF,TGTGCCAGCAGCTTGGAGGCTCGGGGTGGCTACACCTTC,TRBJ1-2,-,TRBV5-4,-
CASSLGSEEQYF,TGCGCCAGCAGCTTGGGCTCAGAAGAGCAGTACTTC,TRBJ2-7,-,TRBV5-1,-
CASSNPRRTEEKLFF,TGTGCCAGCAGTAATCCTAGGCGCACAGAGGAAAAACTGTTTTTT,TRBJ1-4,-,TRBV6-5,-
CSVIQGRDSNQPQHF,TGCAGCGTGATACAGGGGCGGGATAGCAATCAGCCCCAGCATTTT,TRBJ1-5,TRBD1,TRBV29-1,few
CASSLEQFGDQETQYF,TGTGCCAGCAGCTTGGAACAGTTTGGTGACCAAGAGACCCAGTACTTC,TRBJ2-5,-,TRBV5-5,-
CASSSISTGYGYTF,TGTGCCAGCAGTTCCATATCGACAGGCTATGGCTACACCTTC,TRBJ1-2,-,TRBV6-5,-
CASSLRGFGEKLFF,TGTGCCAGCAGCCTCAGGGGCTTCGGGGAAAAACTGTTTTTT,TRBJ1-4,-,TRBV6-5,-
CASSLAYRVNTEAFF,TGTGCCAGCAGCTTGGCATACAGGGTGAACACTGAAGCTTTCTTT,TRBJ1-1,-,TRBV11-1,-
CASSYSRGGQPQHF,TGTGCCAGCAGTTACTCAAGGGGGGGTCAGCCCCAGCATTTT,TRBJ1-5,-,TRBV6-5,-
CASSQERFSPQHF,TGTGCCAGCAGCCAAGAGCGGTTTTCGCCCCAGCATTTT,TRBJ1-5,-,TRBV14,-
CASSRVTYNSPLHF,TGTGCCAGCAGTAGGGTTACCTATAATTCACCCCTCCACTTT,TRBJ1-6,-,TRBV6-5,-
CASSRGQGPYEQYF,TGTGCCAGCTCACGTGGACAGGGCCCCTACGAGCAGTACTTC,TRBJ2-7,TRBD1,TRBV18,few
CASTLQGSNEQFF,TGTGCCAGCACCCTTCAGGGGTCCAATGAGCAGTTCTTC,TRBJ2-1,-,TRBV6-5,-
CASSYATAYEQYF,TGTGCCAGCAGTTACGCGACAGCCTACGAGCAGTACTTC,TRBJ2-7,-,TRBV6-5,-
CASSGAGNPSVYTDTQYF,TGCGCCAGCAGCGGAGCAGGGAACCCCTCAGTTTACACAGATACGCAGTATTTT,TRBJ2-3,-,TRBV5-1,few
CASSLGGPGPGNTIYF,TGCGCCAGCAGCTTGGGGGGCCCGGGGCCTGGAAACACCATATATTTT,TRBJ1-3,-,TRBV5-1,-
CASSPSRQGSVFF,TGTGCCAGCAGTCCTTCTAGACAGGGTAGCGTATTCTTC,TRBJ2-1,TRBD1,TRBV6-5,-
CASSWTVGSPLHF,TGTGCCAGCAGTTGGACAGTTGGTTCACCCCTCCACTTT,TRBJ1-6,-,TRBV28,few
CASSLHSTRTGGYGYTF,TGTGCCAGCAGCTTGCACTCCACCAGGACAGGCGGCTATGGCTACACCTTC,TRBJ1-2,TRBD1,TRBV7-9,-
CASSPRPPMIRGGGEETQYF,TGTGCCAGCTCACCACGACCCCCTATGATCCGGGGGGGCGGCGAAGAGACCCAGTACTTC,TRBJ2-5,TRBD2,TRBV18,-
CSAVGVDTQYF,TGCAGTGCAGTCGGAGTCGACACGCAGTATTTT,TRBJ2-3,-,TRBV20-1,-